One sample yielded the 13 T cell receptor beta chains listed below, sequenced in a study of blood T cell repertoires in COVID-19. Clones were read by immunoSEQ multiplex PCR, and TCRdb kept only the in-frame ones, dropping some. The sample has around 160,000 clones, around 90% seen once. Material: peripheral blood. The receptors come from a man aged 55-75 years with acute or convalescent COVID-19.

The chain joins TRBV6-5 to TRBJ1-1; 8 bases agree with TRBD1. The CDR3 extends over 15 amino acids. The germline CDR1 and CDR2 sequences are MNHEY and SVGAGI. The V and J ends lost 5 bases and 1 base, in that order; junction bases with no gene match: 6. The CDR3 region has the DNA TGTGCCAGCAGTAGGGACAGGAGCGGGAACACTGAAGCTTTCTTT. Its protein is CASSRDRSGNTEAFF.

The rearrangement links TRBV11-2 to TRBJ1-5; 7 nucleotides agree with TRBD1. Germline V gene lookup returns CDR1 SGHAT and CDR2 FQNNGV. After removal of 3 bases from V and 3 bases from J, the junction contained 2 bases not matched to a gene. The CDR3 sequence is 14 residues long. The CDR3 nucleotides read TGTGCCAGCAGCTTCCAGGGGGACAATCAGCCCCAGCATTTT. Translated: CASSFQGDNQPQHF.

This clone has just one count. V and J are TRBV25-1 and TRBJ2-7; D is possibly TRBD2 (6 bases). V was clipped by 7 bases and J by 2 bases, with 12 bases between them. Germline V CDR1 and CDR2: MGHDK, SYGVNS. CDR3 size: 13 residues. CDR3 nucleotides: TGTGCCAGCACCAAGGGAGGAACCTACGAGCAGTACTTC. This translates into CASTKGGTYEQYF.

This chain joins TRBV7-2 and TRBJ1-1, with TRBD1 identical over 7 bases. The CDR3 sequence is 16 residues long. V was pared by 5 bases and J by 9 bases, with 18 bases of the junction left unmatched. Germline loops: CDR1 SGHTA, CDR2 FQGNSA. The CDR3 coding sequence is TGTGCCAGCAGCACTAGAGGGTATAGTTCGGGACAGAAAGCTTTCTTT. Translated: CASSTRGYSSGQKAFF.

The chain recombines TRBV19 with TRBJ2-3; the match to TRBD1 covers 9 bases. This CDR3 has 16 amino acids. Germline values: CDR1 LNHDA, CDR2 SQIVND (reference sequence). Germline trimming cut 1 base from V and 3 bases from J; bases unmatched to any gene: 5. The CDR3 nucleotides read TGTGCCAGTAGTATAGGAACAGGGGGCATGACAGATACGCAGTATTTT. Amino acids: CASSIGTGGMTDTQYF.

This clone was counted once. This chain joins TRBV7-2 and TRBJ2-3; TRBD2 agrees at 7 bases. The ends lost 5 bases at V and 2 bases at J; junction bases unmatched: 7. This CDR3 contains 15 residues. Germline CDR1 is SGHTA and CDR2 is FQGNSA. CDR3 sequence reads: CASSPWDYDTDTQYF. The CDR3 region has the DNA TGTGCCAGCAGCCCCTGGGACTACGACACAGATACGCAGTATTTT.

A single count supports this clone. The CDR3 loop reads CASSPGGDSNQPQHF. DNA of the CDR3: TGTGCCAGCTCCCCGGGAGGGGATAGCAATCAGCCCCAGCATTTT. This chain joins TRBV18 and TRBJ1-5; D might be TRBD1 (5 bases). The CDR3 loop spans 15 amino acids. Trimming took 6 bases from V and 0 from J, leaving 12 bases between them. The germline gives CDR1 KGHSH, CDR2 LQKENI.

Details on this clone: The same CDR3 can be traced to other DNA sequences in this sample. The J gene is TRBJ1-5, the V gene TRBV7-2, with a tentative D call TRBD1 (6 bases). The CDR3 contains 14 residues. From germline, CDR1 is SGHTA and CDR2 FQGNSA. Trimming removed 3 bases from V and 4 bases from J, with 10 bases in between. The CDR3, as DNA: TGTGCCAGCAGCTTGGGGCAGGGGAATCAGCCCCAGCATTTT. Amino acids: CASSLGQGNQPQHF.

The J gene is TRBJ1-2, the V gene TRBV7-9, with D possibly matching TRBD1 (6 bases). With 1 base removed from V and 13 bases from J, the gap between germline ends came to 10 bases. This CDR3 region has 11 residues. The V gene's germline CDR1 is SEHNR and CDR2 FQNEAQ (reference sequence). The CDR3: CASSLGGLSTF. The CDR3 DNA is TGTGCCAGCAGCTTAGGGGGGCTCTCCACCTTC.

The chain is built from TRBV19 and TRBJ1-3; 7 bases are shared with TRBD1. Germline V CDR1 and CDR2: LNHDA, SQIVND (reference sequence). The CDR3 covers 16 residues. Trimming removed 4 bases from V and 2 bases from J; junction bases left unmatched: 8. As DNA, the CDR3 is TGTGCCAGTAGTACCCAACAGGGGATCGCTGGAAACACCATATATTTT. As protein: CASSTQQGIAGNTIYF. Full variable domain (outside the CDR3, taken from reference TRBV19 and TRBJ1-3): DGGITQSPKYLFRKEGQNVTLSCEQNLNHDAMYWYRQDPGQGLRLIYYSQIVNDFQKGDIAEGYSVSREKKESFPLTVTSAQKNPTAFYLCASSTQQGIAGNTIYFGEGSWLTVV.

This clone was observed once. The chain links TRBV7-3 to TRBJ1-1, with 7 bases identical to TRBD1. CDR1 SGHTA and CDR2 FQGTGA come from the germline V gene. V trimming: 5 bases; J trimming: 3 bases; junction bases outside the gene matches: 9. The CDR3 has 15 residues. CDR3 sequence (DNA): TGTGCCAGCAGCCAAGATTACAGGGGATACACTGAAGCTTTCTTT. Its translation: CASSQDYRGYTEAFF.

The genes are TRBV7-8 and TRBJ1-1; D ambiguous. The CDR3 runs 14 residues. Germline V gene sequence: CDR1 SGHVS, CDR2 FQNEAQ. V lost 0 bases and J 4 bases, leaving 9 bases between the germline ends. Here the CDR3 DNA reads TGTGCCAGCAGCTTAGCAAGTCTAGGCACTGAAGCTTTCTTT. This translates into CASSLASLGTEAFF. Filled out from reference TRBV7-8 and TRBJ1-1, the complete variable domain reads GAGVSQSPRYKVAKRGQDVALRCDPISGHVSLFWYQQALGQGPEFLTYFQNEAQLDKSGLPSDRFFAERPEGSVSTLKIQRTQQEDSAVYLCASSLASLGTEAFFGQGTRLTVV.

This clone appeared a single time. This chain uses TRBV5-1 with TRBJ1-2, with TRBD1 as a possible D gene (5 bases). CDR1 is SGHRS and CDR2 is YFSETQ in the germline V gene. Trimming took 3 bases from V and 6 from J, leaving 15 bases between them. CDR3 length: 14 residues. The CDR3 is CASSSAGGGDGYTF. DNA of the CDR3: TGCGCCAGCAGCTCAGCCGGGGGTGGGGATGGCTACACCTTC.